This T cell receptor beta chain was obtained from a study of OX40 agonist ivuxolimab in advanced cancers. Comment on this clone: The antigen is unknown.

Libraries were prepared by immunoSEQ multiplex PCR; TCRdb keeps only in-frame clonotypes and omits some of them. The profile shows about 50,000 clones, roughly 84% of them singletons. Study conclusions and caveats: Among patients with partial responses at 0.1-3.0 mg/kg, clonal expansion was among the lowest.

Per the germline V gene, CDR1 is SQVTM and CDR2 is ANQGSEA. V was trimmed by 6 bases and J by 4 bases, leaving 16 bases between them. The CDR3 consists of 14 residues. The chain has TRBV29-1 and TRBJ2-1; D is uncertain. The source of this sequence is an adult with an advanced solid tumor such as melanoma, head and neck, liver or kidney cancer. Here the sequenced sample was CD4+ or CD8+ T cells sorted from blood, taken in a trial of the OX40 agonist ivuxolimab. This CDR3 reads CSVTTVGVYNEQFF. The CDR3 DNA reads TGCAGCGTAACAACCGTAGGCGTATACAATGAGCAGTTCTTC.